Listed here are 27 T cell receptor beta chains from one sample, sequenced in a study of siplizumab effects on memory and regulatory T cells (dated by TCRdb to the late 2010s). Library preparation was by the immunoSEQ multiplex PCR assay. This is the immuneACCESS table as TCRdb keeps it, with only in-frame sequences that have V and J called. A part of the clones is gone; compared with another copy, unresolved V genes explain less than half, and the rest is unexplained. The sample records 94,000 or so clones, around 95% of which are singletons. The biggest ten clones account for 0.031% of the sample. The sample was naive CD4+ T cells sorted from blood. The cell subset or site tag for this specimen amounts to: unstimulated naive T cells. These receptors were collected from a human donor in good health.

This clone was picked up one time. The chain employs TRBV23-1 and TRBJ1-5; TRBD1 matches 8 bases. TRBV23-1 belongs to the ORF category, with a function that is uncertain. CDR3 length equals 15 residues. Germline trimming cut 2 bases from V and 4 bases from J; bases unmatched to any gene: 4. CDR3 sequence (DNA): TGCGCCAGCAGTCAACGGACAGGGTTGAATCAGCCCCAGCATTTT. Its protein is CASSQRTGLNQPQHF.

Comment on this clone: The same CDR3 can be traced to other DNA sequences in this sample. This chain links TRBV5-6 with TRBJ1-2; D ambiguous. V lost 5 bases to trimming and J lost 8 bases, with 10 bases between them. Germline values: CDR1 SGHDT, CDR2 YYEEEE. This CDR3 comprises 11 residues. Written as DNA, the CDR3 is TGTGCCAGCAGAGAAGGCGGAGGCTACACCTTC. Encoded protein: CASREGGGYTF.

This chain uses TRBV28 with TRBJ2-2, with D tentatively TRBD2 (5 bases). The germline V gene has CDR1 MDHEN and CDR2 SYDVKM. Trimming pared 5 bases from V and 7 bases from J, leaving 14 bases between. The CDR3 length is 14 residues. The CDR3 protein is CASSPPAGSGELFF. CDR3 DNA: TGTGCCAGCAGTCCCCCGGCGGGCAGCGGGGAGCTGTTTTTT.

Here the CDR3 DNA reads TGTGCCAGCACCATGGGGGGGACAGAGAATTCACCCCTCCACTTT. It encodes CASTMGGTENSPLHF. The chain has TRBV7-9 and TRBJ1-6, with 7 bases lining up with TRBD1. Germline-derived CDR1 and CDR2 are SEHNR and FQNEAQ (reference sequence). The CDR3 covers 15 residues. After removal of 7 bases from V and 7 bases from J, the junction contained 10 bases not matched to a gene.

V and J are TRBV19 and TRBJ2-2; D gene unclear. The CDR3 extends over 14 amino acids. Deletions cut 5 bases from V and 1 base from J, with 8 bases between. Germline V gene data show CDR1 as LNHDA and CDR2 as SQIVND (reference sequence). CDR3: CASSFTQNTGELFF. CDR3 bases: TGTGCCAGTAGTTTCACTCAGAACACCGGGGAGCTGTTTTTT. Supplemented by reference TRBV19 and TRBJ2-2, the full variable domain reads DGGITQSPKYLFRKEGQNVTLSCEQNLNHDAMYWYRQDPGQGLRLIYYSQIVNDFQKGDIAEGYSVSREKKESFPLTVTSAQKNPTAFYLCASSFTQNTGELFFGEGSRLTVL.

The count of this clone is one. CDR3 sequence: CASRNSRGTEAFF. CDR3 coding DNA: TGTGCCAGCAGAAACTCCAGGGGGACTGAAGCTTTCTTT. The genes are TRBV6-5 and TRBJ1-1; 7 nucleotides line up with TRBD1. V shed 6 bases and J 5 bases; nucleotides not matched to a gene: 6. Germline CDR1 and CDR2: MNHEY and SVGAGI. This CDR3 has 13 amino acids.

This rearrangement joins TRBV10-3 to TRBJ2-7; the D gene is possibly TRBD2 (6 bases). The germline gives CDR1 ENHRY, CDR2 SYGVKD. Between the trimmed V and J ends, which lost 7 bases and 2 bases, there was a span of 12 bases. There are 13 residues in the CDR3. The CDR3 DNA is TGTGCCATCACGCGGGACGGAGCCTACGAGCAGTACTTC. This translates into CAITRDGAYEQYF.

The V gene is TRBV10-3, the J gene TRBJ2-5; 10 positions match TRBD2. This CDR3 contains 15 residues. Germline V lookup: CDR1 ENHRY, CDR2 SYGVKD. V shed 4 bases, J shed 5 bases, and the junction held 7 bases outside the gene matches. CDR3 amino acids: CAISGTSGPQETQYF. CDR3 nucleotide sequence: TGTGCCATCAGTGGGACTAGCGGCCCGCAGGAGACCCAGTACTTC.

This chain uses TRBV7-9 with TRBJ1-2, with D perhaps TRBD1 (6 bases). Trimming took off 1 base at V and 8 bases at J, with 14 bases between the two ends. Germline V gives CDR1 SEHNR, CDR2 FQNEAQ (reference sequence). The CDR3 extends over 14 amino acids. The CDR3 DNA reads TGTGCCAGCAGCTTAGTTGGCAGGGGAGACGGCTACACCTTC. It translates to CASSLVGRGDGYTF.

This sequence joins TRBV5-1 and TRBJ2-7; the D is unclear. Between the trimmed V and J ends, which lost 1 base and 2 bases, there was a span of 16 bases. The germline V gene encodes CDR1 SGHRS and CDR2 YFSETQ. The CDR3 loop spans 16 amino acids. In nucleotides, the CDR3 is TGCGCCAGCAGCTTGTCCATAGGGCCCGCTACCTACGAGCAGTACTTC. Translating it yields CASSLSIGPATYEQYF.

This chain joins TRBV6-5 and TRBJ2-2; the match to TRBD1 covers 8 bases. With 2 bases clipped from V and 2 bases from J, the junction kept 4 bases outside the gene matches. CDR1 and CDR2 (germline): MNHEY, SVGAGI. The CDR3 contains 16 residues. The CDR3 here is CASSYLDRVNTGELFF. CDR3 nucleotide sequence: TGTGCCAGCAGTTACCTGGACAGGGTAAACACCGGGGAGCTGTTTTTT.

This clone was counted between two and nine times. The V gene is TRBV18, the J gene TRBJ1-1, with 8 nucleotides matching TRBD1. This CDR3 is built from 13 residues. Germline CDR1 reads KGHSH; CDR2 reads LQKENI. After removal of 8 bases from V and 0 bases from J, the junction contained 2 bases not matched to a gene. The CDR3 region has the DNA TGTGCCAGCGACAGGGGCCTGAACACTGAAGCTTTCTTT. Its translation is CASDRGLNTEAFF.

The CDR3 nucleotides are TGCGCCAGCAGAAGCGACGGATACGAGCAGTACTTC. This gives the protein CASRSDGYEQYF. The rearrangement uses TRBV10-2 and TRBJ2-7; D not resolved. CDR1 WSHSY and CDR2 SAAADI come from the germline V gene. The CDR3 is 12 residues long. V shed 6 bases and J shed 4 bases, with 10 bases lying between them.

V and J are TRBV7-2 and TRBJ1-3; no clear D. This CDR3 is built from 17 residues. Trimming shortened V by 1 base and J by 0 bases, and 13 bases separated the two germline ends. Germline V gives CDR1 SGHTA, CDR2 FQGNSA. CDR3 sequence reads: CASSLVAPTSSGNTIYF. CDR3 nucleotides: TGTGCCAGCAGCTTAGTAGCGCCGACGAGCTCTGGAAACACCATATATTTT.

This clone was seen once. This chain joins TRBV5-4 and TRBJ1-2; 10 bases map to TRBD1. Germline-derived CDR1 and CDR2 are SGHNT and YYREEE (reference sequence). With V trimmed by 5 bases and J by 7 bases, 5 bases remained unmatched. CDR3 length equals 13 residues. The CDR3 region has the DNA TGTGCCAGCAGGCGACAGGGGGCGTTTGGCTACACCTTC. It specifies CASRRQGAFGYTF. Drawing the rest from reference TRBV5-4 and TRBJ1-2, the complete variable domain is ETGVTQSPTHLIKTRGQQVTLRCSSQSGHNTVSWYQQALGQGPQFIFQYYREEENGRGNFPPRFSGLQFPNYSSELNVNALELDDSALYLCASRRQGAFGYTFGSGTRLTVV.

In its sample, this clone was seen once. The chain couples TRBV6-5 to TRBJ1-1; the match to TRBD1 covers 8 bases. V lost 6 bases to trimming and J lost 4 bases; unmatched junction nucleotides: 7. The CDR3 length is 14 residues. Germline lookup yields CDR1 MNHEY and CDR2 SVGAGI. CDR3 in DNA: TGTGCCAGCAGGGGACAGGCCTTGGGCACTGAAGCTTTCTTT. Its protein is CASRGQALGTEAFF.

The chain employs TRBV25-1 and TRBJ1-1; 7 bases match TRBD1. The germline CDR1 and CDR2 sequences are MGHDK and SYGVNS. V dropped 6 bases and J dropped 4; count of bases not matched to a gene: 5. The CDR3 contains 13 residues. The CDR3 DNA is TGTGCCAGCAGGAGAACAGGGGCCACTGAAGCTTTCTTT. Its translation is CASRRTGATEAFF.

The J gene is TRBJ2-4, the V gene TRBV7-9; maybe TRBD2 (6 bases). Trimming took 3 bases from V and 0 from J, leaving 9 bases between them. The CDR3 is 15 amino acids. Germline lookup yields CDR1 SEHNR and CDR2 FQNEAQ (reference sequence). The CDR3 DNA follows: TGTGCCAGCAGCTTCGGGGGTCTAGCCAAAAACATTCAGTACTTC. Translated: CASSFGGLAKNIQYF.

The gene calls are TRBV30 and TRBJ1-3, with D perhaps TRBD1 (5 bases). CDR1 and CDR2 (germline): GTSNPN, SVGIG (reference sequence). V lost 2 bases to trimming and J lost 0 bases, with 11 bases between them. The CDR3 extends over 15 amino acids. The CDR3 DNA reads as TGTGCCTGGAGTAAACAGGACGACTCTGGAAACACCATATATTTT. Amino acids: CAWSKQDDSGNTIYF.

The rearrangement uses TRBV9 and TRBJ1-1, with D possibly TRBD1 on 5 matching bases. The CDR3 spans 13 residues. Germline V gives CDR1 SGDLS, CDR2 YYNGEE. V lost 4 bases and J 5 bases, leaving 12 bases between the germline ends. The CDR3 region is CASSPRRGTEAFF. CDR3 DNA sequence: TGTGCCAGCAGCCCCCGCCGGGGGACTGAAGCTTTCTTT.

The chain joins TRBV30 to TRBJ2-5; D is unclear. The CDR3 is made up of 13 amino acids. Germline values: CDR1 GTSNPN, CDR2 SVGIG (reference sequence). Trimming cost V 0 bases and J 1 base, with 6 bases left between them. The DNA for the CDR3 is TGTGCCTGGAGTGTCGGTCTCCAAGAGACCCAGTACTTC. Residues: CAWSVGLQETQYF.

This chain links TRBV2 with TRBJ2-7; TRBD2 matches 10 bases. This CDR3 is 15 amino acids long. Per the germline V gene, CDR1 is SNHLY and CDR2 is FYNNEI. V lost 4 bases, J lost 6 bases, and 9 bases stayed unmatched. The CDR3 DNA follows: TGTGCCAGCAGTGGGGTAGCGGGGGGCCACAGCGAGCAGTACTTC. Translated, it gives CASSGVAGGHSEQYF.

J is TRBJ1-2 and V is TRBV7-2, with D possibly TRBD1 on 5 matching bases. Per the germline V gene, CDR1 is SGHTA and CDR2 is FQGNSA. V was cut by 1 base and J by 8 bases, with 17 bases left in between. The CDR3 is 15 residues long. The CDR3 loop is CASSLGGLAGRGYTF. In nucleotides, the CDR3 is TGTGCCAGCAGCTTAGGAGGCCTGGCAGGGCGAGGCTACACCTTC.

DNA of the CDR3: TGTGCCAGCAGCCAAGAGGGGGTGAACTATGGCTACACCTTC. Amino acids: CASSQEGVNYGYTF. The rearrangement uses TRBV4-2 and TRBJ1-2; D might be TRBD1 (5 bases). The germline V gene encodes CDR1 LGHNA and CDR2 YNFKEQ. CDR3 length: 14 amino acids. Trimming left V 0 bases short and J 2 bases short, with 7 bases between.

This clone appeared a single time. This same CDR3 is encoded by further DNA sequences in the sample. The CDR3 sequence: CASSVASGGTDTQYF. The CDR3 DNA reads TGTGCCAGCAGCGTAGCTAGCGGGGGCACAGATACGCAGTATTTT. The J gene is TRBJ2-3, the V gene TRBV9; TRBD2 matches 9 bases. The germline CDR1 and CDR2 sequences are SGDLS and YYNGEE. Germline trimming cut 0 bases from V and 1 base from J; bases unmatched to any gene: 0. CDR3 length equals 15 residues.

The V and J genes are TRBV7-2 and TRBJ2-1; 12 bases agree with TRBD1. CDR3 size: 15 residues. J lost 7 bases, V lost 5 bases, and 6 bases had no gene match. Germline CDR1 reads SGHTA; CDR2 reads FQGNSA. Written as DNA, the CDR3 is TGTGCCAGCAGCCCCCAGGGACAGGGGGCAAATGAGCAGTTCTTC. Amino acid sequence: CASSPQGQGANEQFF.

The chain carries TRBV18 and TRBJ1-1, with TRBD1 matching 9 bases. The trim removed 1 base at V and 4 bases at J, leaving 4 bases unmatched. The length of the CDR3 is 15 residues. From germline, CDR1 is KGHSH and CDR2 LQKENI. CDR3: CASSPRTGDLTEAFF. CDR3 coding DNA: TGTGCCAGCTCACCACGGACAGGGGACCTCACTGAAGCTTTCTTT.